This passage covers 25 T cell receptor beta chains from one sample sequenced in a study of T cell responses to AZD1222 COVID-19 vaccine. Assay: immunoSEQ multiplex PCR; the TCRdb copy retains only in-frame clones and omits some. The sample carries 150,000 or so clones, approximately 90% recorded once. Sequenced material: peripheral blood, taken 28 days after the second AZD1222 dose. The receptors come from an adult who received the AZD1222 COVID-19 vaccine.

The rearrangement uses TRBV6-5 and TRBJ2-1; the D gene is possibly TRBD2 (6 bases). The germline CDR1 and CDR2 sequences are MNHEY and SVGAGI. V was clipped by 7 bases and J by 5 bases, with 15 bases between them. The CDR3 spans 14 residues. Here the CDR3 reads CASNPGLVDNEQFF. In DNA form, the CDR3 reads TGTGCCAGCAACCCGGGACTCGTGGACAATGAGCAGTTCTTC.

The chain carries TRBV6-5 and TRBJ1-5; a weak D match, TRBD1 (6 bases). Germline V CDR1 and CDR2: MNHEY, SVGAGI. Trimming shortened V by 6 bases and J by 8 bases, and 14 bases separated the two germline ends. The CDR3 sequence is 13 residues long. CDR3 coding DNA: TGTGCCAGCAGAGCCGGGGGCCCGGAGCCCCAGCATTTT. It encodes CASRAGGPEPQHF.

The chain links TRBV11-2 to TRBJ2-2; no firm D call. The CDR3 is 12 amino acids. V lost 4 bases, J lost 7 bases, and 7 bases lay in between. Germline CDR1 and CDR2: SGHAT and FQNNGV. CDR3 in amino acids: CASSSEVGELFF. The CDR3 bases are TGTGCCAGCAGCTCGGAAGTCGGGGAGCTGTTTTTT.

The chain's CDR3 is CASSTAVNSNQPQHF. CDR3 bases: TGTGCCAGTAGTACGGCAGTGAATAGCAATCAGCCCCAGCATTTT. The V gene is TRBV19, the J gene TRBJ1-5; D call uncertain. The CDR3 runs 15 residues. Germline loops: CDR1 LNHDA, CDR2 SQIVND (reference sequence). V lost 4 bases to trimming and J lost 0 bases, with 10 bases between them.

The DNA for the CDR3 is TGTGCCTGGGCTGAGGGGGCAGCCATCAGCTCTGGAAACACCATATATTTT. This gives the protein CAWAEGAAISSGNTIYF. V gene TRBV30 combines with J gene TRBJ1-3; the match to TRBD1 covers 7 bases. The CDR3 loop spans 17 amino acids. Trimming removed 5 bases from V and 0 bases from J; junction bases left unmatched: 13. Germline CDR1 and CDR2: GTSNPN and SVGIG (reference sequence).

The chain couples TRBV11-2 to TRBJ1-5; 11 bases match TRBD1. Trimming at V came to 1 base and at J to 0 bases, leaving 5 bases not matched to a gene. CDR3 size: 18 residues. CDR1 is SGHAT and CDR2 is FQNNGV in the germline V gene. CDR3 nucleotide sequence: TGTGCCAGCAGCTTAGGTAGGACAGGGGGCTATAGCAATCAGCCCCAGCATTTT. Translation: CASSLGRTGGYSNQPQHF.

This chain connects TRBV2 to TRBJ2-1; 11 bases fit TRBD2. Germline loops: CDR1 SNHLY, CDR2 FYNNEI. This CDR3 has 15 amino acids. The V and J ends lost 6 bases and 4 bases, in that order; junction bases with no gene match: 5. The CDR3 nucleotides read TGTGCCAGCAGGCCGGGACTAGCGGATTACAATGAGCAGTTCTTC. Translated: CASRPGLADYNEQFF.

V gene TRBV7-7 combines with J gene TRBJ2-1, with TRBD1 matching 11 bases. The V gene end was trimmed by 0 bases and the J gene end by 2 bases; junction bases not matched to a gene: 0. The V gene's germline CDR1 is SSHAT and CDR2 FNYEAQ (reference sequence). The CDR3 is made up of 16 amino acids. For the CDR3, the DNA is TGTGCCAGCAGCTTAGCGGGACAGGGGGCCTACAATGAGCAGTTCTTC. Protein: CASSLAGQGAYNEQFF. The entire variable domain, with the rest obtained from reference TRBV7-7 and TRBJ2-1, is as follows: GAGVSQSPRYKVTKRGQDVTLRCDPISSHATLYWYQQALGQGPEFLTYFNYEAQPDKSGLPSDRFSAERPEGSISTLTIQRTEQRDSAMYRCASSLAGQGAYNEQFFGPGTRLTVL.

This sequence joins TRBV28 and TRBJ1-1; unclear D gene. In germline, CDR1 is MDHEN, CDR2 SYDVKM. CDR3 length: 11 residues. With 3 bases removed from V and 6 bases from J, the gap between germline ends came to 5 bases. CDR3 sequence reads: CASSLFPEAFF. The CDR3 DNA sequence: TGTGCCAGCAGTTTGTTCCCTGAAGCTTTCTTT.

The chain joins TRBV4-2 to TRBJ2-7; 7 nucleotides match TRBD1. The length of the CDR3 is 15 residues. V was pared by 4 bases and J by 2 bases, with 8 bases of the junction left unmatched. Looked up from germline, CDR1 is LGHNA and CDR2 is YNFKEQ. The DNA of the CDR3 is TGTGCCAGCAGCCCGCTAGGACAGGAGACCTACGAGCAGTACTTC. Translated, it gives CASSPLGQETYEQYF.

The V gene is TRBV18, the J gene TRBJ1-1; 7 bases align to TRBD1. Germline V gene data show CDR1 as KGHSH and CDR2 as LQKENI. V lost 0 bases to trimming and J lost 4 bases; unmatched junction nucleotides: 5. The CDR3 length is 15 residues. For the CDR3, the DNA is TGTGCCAGCTCACCACCCGACAGGGTGGGCACTGAAGCTTTCTTT. The encoded protein is CASSPPDRVGTEAFF.

This rearrangement joins TRBV6-2 or TRBV6-3 to TRBJ2-7; 7 bases are a match to TRBD1. This CDR3 is built from 12 residues. Germline V gene sequence: CDR1 MNHEY, CDR2 SVGEGT. V dropped 5 bases and J dropped 3; count of bases not matched to a gene: 1. The CDR3 sequence is CASSRDSYEQYF. For the CDR3, the DNA is TGTGCCAGCAGTCGGGACAGCTACGAGCAGTACTTC.

The chain couples TRBV7-6 to TRBJ2-2; TRBD2 might be the D (5 bases). This CDR3 comprises 17 residues. V lost 0 bases, J lost 4 bases, and 15 bases lay in between. The germline CDR1 and CDR2 sequences are SGHVS and FNYEAQ. Here the CDR3 reads CASSLAGASGVTGELFF. CDR3 nucleotides: TGTGCCAGCAGCTTAGCTGGTGCTTCCGGGGTCACCGGGGAGCTGTTTTTT.

The genes are TRBV7-6 and TRBJ1-3; maybe TRBD1 (5 bases). V was pared by 1 base and J by 2 bases, with 9 bases between. The V gene's germline CDR1 is SGHVS and CDR2 FNYEAQ. The CDR3 covers 15 residues. CDR3 amino acids: CASSLEAGPGNTIYF. The CDR3 DNA sequence: TGTGCCAGCAGCTTAGAGGCAGGGCCTGGAAACACCATATATTTT.

The CDR3 loop is CASSVGPNDQPQHF. Here the CDR3 DNA reads TGTGCCAGCAGCGTTGGACCGAACGATCAGCCCCAGCATTTT. This sequence joins TRBV7-3 and TRBJ1-5; D gene unclear. Trimming pared 5 bases from V and 5 bases from J, leaving 13 bases between. There are 14 residues in the CDR3. Germline loops: CDR1 SGHTA, CDR2 FQGTGA.

V gene TRBV19 combines with J gene TRBJ1-2; D ambiguous. CDR3 size: 15 residues. Trimming stripped 2 bases from V and 1 base from J, with 11 bases between. Germline-derived CDR1 and CDR2 are LNHDA and SQIVND (reference sequence). The CDR3 reads CASSITETDNYGYTF. Here the CDR3 DNA reads TGTGCCAGTAGTATAACAGAGACGGATAACTATGGCTACACCTTC.

This chain uses TRBV7-6 with TRBJ1-3; 8 nucleotides align to TRBD1. V lost 5 bases to trimming and J lost 3 bases; unmatched junction nucleotides: 9. Per the germline V gene, CDR1 is SGHVS and CDR2 is FNYEAQ. This CDR3 is built from 16 residues. CDR3 protein: CASSLHRTGSGNTIYF. The CDR3 region has the DNA TGTGCCAGCAGCCTACACCGGACAGGGAGTGGAAACACCATATATTTT.

The J gene is TRBJ1-5, the V gene TRBV28; D remains ambiguous. Germline CDR1 and CDR2: MDHEN and SYDVKM. V was cut by 8 bases and J by 3 bases, with 8 bases left in between. This CDR3 has 12 amino acids. CDR3 sequence: CASLSLNQPQHF. DNA of the CDR3: TGTGCCAGCCTCAGTCTCAATCAGCCCCAGCATTTT.

The V call is TRBV6-5, the J call TRBJ2-7, with unresolved D. V was cut by 8 bases and J by 0 bases, with 8 bases left in between. From germline, CDR1 is MNHEY and CDR2 SVGAGI. The CDR3 has 12 amino acids. CDR3 residues: CASDTPSYEQYF. The CDR3 DNA follows: TGTGCCAGCGATACCCCCTCCTACGAGCAGTACTTC.

The chain joins TRBV7-3 to TRBJ2-1; D gene unclear. The CDR3 extends over 14 amino acids. V lost 4 bases and J 8 bases, leaving 15 bases between the germline ends. Per germline, CDR1 SGHTA and CDR2 FQGTGA. The CDR3 spells CASSSPQKADEQFF. The DNA for the CDR3 is TGTGCCAGCAGCTCCCCACAAAAGGCCGATGAGCAGTTCTTC.

The chain employs TRBV7-6 and TRBJ1-2; 9 bases match TRBD1. The CDR3 totals 16 residues. From germline, CDR1 is SGHVS and CDR2 FNYEAQ. V was pared by 5 bases and J by 8 bases, with 15 bases of the junction left unmatched. The CDR3 spells CASSMMGQGVVQGYTF. The CDR3 bases are TGTGCCAGCAGCATGATGGGACAGGGAGTTGTCCAAGGCTACACCTTC. The entire variable domain, with the rest obtained from reference TRBV7-6 and TRBJ1-2, is as follows: GAGVSQSPRYKVTKRGQDVALRCDPISGHVSLYWYRQALGQGPEFLTYFNYEAQQDKSGLPNDRFSAERPEGSISTLTIQRTEQRDSAMYRCASSMMGQGVVQGYTFGSGTRLTVV.

The chain couples TRBV7-9 to TRBJ1-1; 7 nucleotides align to TRBD1. With V trimmed by 5 bases and J by 3 bases, 3 bases remained unmatched. The CDR3 contains 13 residues. The V gene's germline CDR1 is SEHNR and CDR2 FQNEAQ (reference sequence). CDR3 region: CASSAQGDTEAFF. CDR3 nucleotide sequence: TGTGCCAGCAGCGCCCAGGGGGACACTGAAGCTTTCTTT.

The rearrangement links TRBV5-6 to TRBJ1-1, with D maybe TRBD1 (5 bases). V gave up 0 bases and J gave up 0 bases, with 12 bases separating them. This CDR3 contains 16 residues. Germline V gives CDR1 SGHDT, CDR2 YYEEEE. The CDR3 DNA reads as TGTGCCAGCAGCTTGGATAGGGGCTTAATGAACACTGAAGCTTTCTTT. As protein: CASSLDRGLMNTEAFF.

The chain combines TRBV10-3 with TRBJ2-2; D may match TRBD1 or TRBD2 (7 bases each). Trimming left V 10 bases short and J 2 bases short, with 29 bases between. Germline assignment: CDR1 ENHRY and CDR2 SYGVKD. The CDR3 is made up of 19 amino acids. The CDR3 region is CATLRTSGGGRFNTGELFF. The CDR3 DNA reads TGTGCCACCCTGAGGACGTCAGGGGGAGGGCGTTTCAACACCGGGGAGCTGTTTTTT.

The chain links TRBV7-9 to TRBJ2-7; a possible D gene is TRBD2 (6 bases). Trimming pared 4 bases from V and 4 bases from J, leaving 11 bases between. CDR3 length: 13 residues. Germline lookup yields CDR1 SEHNR and CDR2 FQNEAQ (reference sequence). Written as DNA, the CDR3 is TGTGCCAGCAGCTCGGGGGTACGGTACGAGCAGTACTTC. Amino acids: CASSSGVRYEQYF.